The 23 T cell receptor beta chains listed next were all sequenced from one sample in a study of blood T cells in healthy people across ages. Through a sample-barcoded 5' primer and a J-beta primer mix, a second PCR was run for roughly 6 to 11 cycles. From the 5' RACE reads, TCRdb called clonotypes with MiXCR, one entry per CDR3 protein. The sample lists roughly 1.9 million distinct CDR3 sequences; 30% to 40% were seen once. The sequenced material came from blood. These receptors came from a human donor in good health.

V usage is TRBV7-2 and J usage is TRBJ1-2; weak D call: TRBD1 (6 bases). V lost 6 bases to trimming and J lost 6 bases, with 17 bases between them. This CDR3 has 14 amino acids. Germline loops: CDR1 SGHTA, CDR2 FQGNSA. CDR3 amino acids: CASSQGTRIDGYTF. The CDR3 DNA follows: TGTGCCAGCAGTCAGGGGACACGGATTGATGGCTACACCTTC.

The chain carries TRBV10-3 and TRBJ2-5; TRBD1 matches 7 bases. Germline lookup yields CDR1 ENHRY and CDR2 SYGVKD. The CDR3 contains 14 residues. J was trimmed by 1 base and V by 4 bases; bases with no gene match: 3. CDR3 nucleotide sequence: TGTGCCATCAGTGGGGGACAGTTCCAAGAGACCCAGTACTTC. Translated: CAISGGQFQETQYF.

This clonotype was observed at least ten times. The chain combines TRBV7-2 with TRBJ1-1; possibly TRBD1 for D (5 bases). The CDR3 length is 14 residues. With 3 bases removed from V and 3 bases from J, the gap between germline ends came to 11 bases. Germline loops: CDR1 SGHTA, CDR2 FQGNSA. In DNA form, the CDR3 reads TGTGCCAGCAGCTTTCAGGGTTTGGACACTGAAGCTTTCTTT. This translates into CASSFQGLDTEAFF.

The chain joins TRBV4-3 to TRBJ1-2; perhaps TRBD1 as D (5 bases). The V end was cut by 0 bases, the J end by 3 bases, with 8 bases between. The CDR3 has 14 amino acids. From germline, CDR1 is LGHNA and CDR2 YSLEER. CDR3 residues: CASSQEGPHYGYTF. CDR3 nucleotides: TGCGCCAGCAGCCAAGAGGGACCGCACTATGGCTACACCTTC.

In regard to this clonotype: One junction end disagrees with the germline gene, perhaps due to a read error. The chain uses TRBV7-6 and TRBJ1-2; no clear D gene. The CDR3 covers 13 residues. CDR1 is SGHVS and CDR2 is FNYEAQ in the germline V gene. The CDR3 bases are TGTACCAGCAGCCCCCTCACCTCCTATGGCTACACCTTC. It specifies CTSSPLTSYGYTF.

This clonotype was seen more than once but under ten times. The J gene is TRBJ2-7, the V gene TRBV28; 7 bases map to TRBD1. V dropped 5 bases and J dropped 0; count of bases not matched to a gene: 7. CDR1 is MDHEN and CDR2 is SYDVKM in the germline V gene. The CDR3 runs to 15 residues. CDR3 residues: CASSVQGPRSYEQYF. The CDR3 DNA reads TGTGCCAGCAGTGTACAGGGGCCGCGCTCCTACGAGCAGTACTTC.

This clonotype has only a few counts. J is TRBJ2-3 and V is TRBV7-9, with D maybe TRBD1 (6 bases). Per germline, CDR1 SEHNR and CDR2 FQNEAQ (reference sequence). This CDR3 is built from 16 residues. V was shortened by 5 bases and J by 0 bases, with 15 bases between the two germline ends. In DNA form, the CDR3 reads TGTGCCAGCAGCCTGACAGGCCTTTTGAGCACAGATACGCAGTATTTT. It translates to CASSLTGLLSTDTQYF.

This clonotype came up a few times. The chain has TRBV13 and TRBJ2-7; no firm D call. Germline V gene lookup returns CDR1 PRHDT and CDR2 FYEKMQ (reference sequence). The CDR3 consists of 14 residues. The V and J ends lost 5 bases and 2 bases respectively, with 13 bases between them. The CDR3 protein is CASSPSWQPYEQYF. DNA for the CDR3: TGTGCCAGCAGCCCCAGTTGGCAGCCCTACGAGCAGTACTTC.

This clonotype showed up just a few times. The chain joins TRBV7-3 to TRBJ2-2, with D uncertain. In germline, CDR1 is SGHTA, CDR2 FQGTGA. Trimming stripped 2 bases from V and 4 bases from J, with 14 bases between. This CDR3 has 16 amino acids. The CDR3 sequence is CASSLVSGVVTGELFF. Here the CDR3 DNA reads TGTGCCAGCAGCTTAGTGTCTGGGGTGGTCACCGGGGAGCTGTTTTTT.

Details on this clonotype: A much larger clonotype is one base distant, so this may be a read error. The CDR3: CVTSRGGNEQFF. The CDR3 DNA reads as TGTGTCACCAGCAGAGGGGGGAATGAGCAGTTCTTC. The J gene is TRBJ2-1, the V gene TRBV15; the D gene could be TRBD1 or TRBD2 (6 bases each). Germline V lookup: CDR1 LNHNV, CDR2 YYDKDF (reference sequence). The CDR3 length is 12 residues.

This clonotype was observed a handful of times. The V and J genes are TRBV20-1 and TRBJ2-7; a possible D gene is TRBD1 (5 bases). Germline loops: CDR1 DFQATT, CDR2 SNEGSKA (reference sequence). CDR3 length: 14 amino acids. V dropped 3 bases and J dropped 3 bases, with 15 bases sitting between them. In DNA, the CDR3 is TGCAGTGCTAGCCTGACCCGACAGTTCTACGAGCAGTACTTC. Its protein product is CSASLTRQFYEQYF.

About this clonotype: At one of its ends the junction is not consistent with the germline gene, which may arise from a read error. The V call is TRBV13, the J call TRBJ2-1; 11 bases are shared with TRBD2. The CDR3 is made up of 16 amino acids. The V gene's germline CDR1 is PRHDT and CDR2 FYEKMQ (reference sequence). CDR3 sequence: CACSLGLAGGQGEQFF. The CDR3 coding sequence is TGTGCCTGCAGCTTAGGCCTAGCGGGGGGCCAGGGGGAGCAGTTCTTC.

In its sample, this clonotype was seen once. CDR3 in amino acids: CASSLVRVAQPQHF. The CDR3 bases are TGCGCCAGCAGCCTCGTTAGGGTTGCGCAGCCCCAGCATTTT. The chain joins TRBV4-3 to TRBJ1-5; D uncertain. V lost 4 bases and J lost 7, with 14 bases in between. CDR3 length: 14 amino acids. Germline V gene sequence: CDR1 LGHNA, CDR2 YSLEER.

V usage is TRBV4-2 and J usage is TRBJ2-1; 7 bases line up with TRBD2. V lost 1 base to trimming and J lost 7 bases; unmatched junction nucleotides: 7. The CDR3 is 15 amino acids. Germline assignment: CDR1 LGHNA and CDR2 YNFKEQ. For the CDR3, the DNA is TGTGCCAGCAGCCAAGCCCCGGGAGGTCGTAATGAGCAGTTCTTC. Its translation is CASSQAPGGRNEQFF.

The chain is built from TRBV7-2 and TRBJ1-2, with D tentatively TRBD1 (6 bases). The V end lost 5 bases, the J end lost 4 bases, and 26 bases lay between the germline ends. The germline gives CDR1 SGHTA, CDR2 FQGNSA. The CDR3 spans 18 residues. CDR3 in amino acids: CASSPYGMGGGQGYGYTF. CDR3 nucleotides: TGTGCCAGCAGCCCATATGGCATGGGGGGGGGGCAAGGCTATGGCTACACCTTC.

This clonotype was counted between two and nine times. The chain employs TRBV7-9 and TRBJ1-5, with 7 bases identical to TRBD1. Losses at the gene ends were 4 bases for V and 6 bases for J; bases not matched to a gene: 12. This CDR3 comprises 16 residues. Germline V gene lookup returns CDR1 SEHNR and CDR2 FQNEAQ (reference sequence). The CDR3 loop is CASSSWGPGGVQPQHF. The DNA for the CDR3 is TGTGCCAGCAGCTCCTGGGGCCCAGGGGGGGTTCAGCCCCAGCATTTT.

The V and J genes are TRBV28 and TRBJ2-7, with TRBD2 matching over 11 bases. The CDR3 contains 14 residues. Unmatched junction bases numbered 10, after V lost 11 bases and J lost 4 bases. In germline, CDR1 is MDHEN, CDR2 SYDVKM. CDR3 nucleotide sequence: TGTGCCGTACTTACTAGCGGGGGTCTGTACGAGCAGTACTTC. This gives the protein CAVLTSGGLYEQYF.

CDR3 nucleotide sequence: TGTGCCAGCAGCTTTCTAGGGTCGGGTACTGAAGCTTTCTTT. It is translated as CASSFLGSGTEAFF. The V and J genes are TRBV5-4 and TRBJ1-1; D remains ambiguous. CDR1 SGHNT and CDR2 YYREEE come from the germline V gene (reference sequence). Trimming took 2 bases from V and 5 from J, leaving 13 bases between them. CDR3 length: 14 amino acids.

This clonotype was recorded a few times. The genes are TRBV13 and TRBJ1-1; unclear D gene. The CDR3 totals 13 residues. Germline V gene data show CDR1 as PRHDT and CDR2 as FYEKMQ (reference sequence). Deletions cut 5 bases from V and 0 bases from J, with 7 bases between. The CDR3 reads CASSVSMNTEAFF. The CDR3 DNA follows: TGTGCCAGCAGCGTCTCGATGAACACTGAAGCTTTCTTT.

The rearrangement joins TRBV20-1 to TRBJ2-1; TRBD2 matches 12 bases. V lost 1 base, J lost 1 base, and 8 bases stayed unmatched. Germline loops: CDR1 DFQATT, CDR2 SNEGSKA (reference sequence). The CDR3 has 18 residues. The DNA of the CDR3 is TGCAGTGCTAGAGTGGGGCTAGCGGGGGGGAAATCCTACAATGAGCAGTTCTTC. Translated: CSARVGLAGGKSYNEQFF.

This clonotype was detected only a few times. CDR3 nucleotides: TGTGCCAGCAGCTTTAGGGTGAGCACAGATACGCAGTATTTT. Residues: CASSFRVSTDTQYF. The rearrangement joins TRBV12-3 or TRBV12-4 to TRBJ2-3; no definite D call. CDR3 length: 14 residues. Trimming took off 6 bases at V and 0 bases at J, with 10 bases between the two ends.

The rearrangement links TRBV20-1 to TRBJ1-2; 7 bases agree with TRBD1. With 4 bases clipped from V and 5 bases from J, the junction kept 7 bases outside the gene matches. Germline V gene data show CDR1 as DFQATT and CDR2 as SNEGSKA (reference sequence). The CDR3 spans 13 residues. CDR3 loop: CSAKRGDSYGYTF. DNA for the CDR3: TGCAGTGCTAAGCGGGGGGACAGTTATGGCTACACCTTC.

Remarks on this clonotype: This clone may be a read error of a much larger clone one base away. The chain recombines TRBV4-1 with TRBJ2-4, with D possibly TRBD1 on 5 matching bases. Per germline, CDR1 MGHRA and CDR2 YSYEKL. The CDR3 has 14 amino acids. V dropped 1 base and J dropped 3 bases, with 7 bases sitting between them. The CDR3 DNA is TGCGCCAGCAGCCAAGCCGGACACAAAAACATTCAGTACTTC. It codes for CASSQAGHKNIQYF.